This T cell receptor (beta chain) was captured in a study of blood T cell repertoires in COVID-19. The germline V gene has CDR1 SGHTA and CDR2 FQGNSA. The CDR3 is 14 amino acids. The V end lost 4 bases, the J end lost 13 bases, and 20 bases lay between the germline ends. Sequencing used immunoSEQ multiplex PCR; TCRdb keeps in-frame clones, though not all of them. The sample consists of roughly 120,000 clones, about four fifths of them appearing once. This clone occurred a few times. The sequenced sample consisted of peripheral blood. The chain couples TRBV7-2 to TRBJ2-1; possibly TRBD1 for D (6 bases). This TCR was recovered from a woman older than 75 with acute or convalescent COVID-19. The CDR3 DNA reads as TGTGCCAGCAGCTCAGGGGTTCATTCCCTTGTCCAGTTCTTC. As protein: CASSSGVHSLVQFF.